The present entry profiles one TCR beta chain with its context. What it recognizes is unknown. TRB was amplified from roughly 0.25 ug of peripheral blood genomic DNA per sample. This sample is drawn from a study of T cell clusters in autoimmune cytopenias. Study-wide results and caveats: TRB repertoire shifts in secondary cytopenia and chronic lymphocytic leukemia mostly reflected lymphoma, not autoimmunity. No experiment has yet validated the function of the T cell clusters defined in silico. Physiological T cell clusters of healthy donors were apparently absent in primary autoimmune cytopenia patients.

One tube held mixed TRB-A and TRB-B primer pools for touch-down PCR. TCRdb re-called the multiplex PCR reads; every CDR3 protein appears as one record, without DNA. The table gives some 1,300 distinct CDR3 sequences; the top ten clones make up 60% to 75% of it. Sample: peripheral blood. The TCR was taken from a human donor with an autoimmune cytopenia or autoimmune hepatitis (not recorded which).

The CDR3 here is CASSLGWRQYF. The V call is TRBV12-3 or TRBV12-4, the J call TRBJ2-7. This CDR3 contains 11 residues.